The sequence of this T cell receptor beta chain was determined in a study of cytomegalovirus exposure and HLA in healthy donors. Per germline, CDR1 MNHEY and CDR2 SVGAGI. The junction had 4 bases not matched to a gene; V was cut back by 7 bases and J by 6 bases. The CDR3 is made up of 12 amino acids. Study-level results: In a later analysis, specific HLA alleles were associated with 15,000 to 20,000 TCR beta sequences at a 0.05 false discovery rate. In most subjects, TCR beta sequences reportedly gave accurate predictions of HLA-A and HLA-B alleles.

With respect to this clone: The antigen remains unidentified.

The PCR employed 60 Vbeta primers together with 13 Jbeta primers. Only in-frame clones appear in the TCRdb table, and some are missing; sequencing was by immunoSEQ multiplex PCR. The sample holds some 40,000 clones, roughly 81% seen once. V is TRBV6-5 and J is TRBJ2-7, with 9 positions matching TRBD1. Sequencing was done on a sample of PBMCs. The sequence was collected from a man aged 25 to 40 in good health and CMV-seronegative. The CDR3 bases are TGTGCCAGCAACGGACAGGGGAGCGAGCAGTACTTC. Amino acid sequence: CASNGQGSEQYF.